This TCR beta chain was profiled in a study of cytomegalovirus exposure and HLA in healthy donors. Turning to the study itself: Genotyping of hundreds of donors showed that roughly 83% belonged to the Caucasian-associated ancestry cluster.

General study findings and limits: An analysis was carried out later, and it reportedly showed fewer N-insertions in an Asian-associated ancestry cluster than the approximately 610-donor mean.

The PCR was carried out with 60 Vbeta primers and 13 Jbeta primers. Here immunoSEQ multiplex PCR was the method, and the copy in TCRdb shows in-frame clones only, minus some. Here the sample spans more than 95,000 clones, 65% to 80% being singletons. Germline CDR1 is MNHNS and CDR2 is SASEGT. The CDR3 is 13 residues long. V was pared by 4 bases and J by 0 bases, with 6 bases between. Donors were nominally healthy when sampled, though unrecorded immune exposures were likely. This clone has more than one count but fewer than ten. Its cognate antigen is unknown. V gene TRBV6-1 combines with J gene TRBJ1-1, with D perhaps TRBD1 (5 bases). This clonotype was obtained from a male donor in good health and CMV-seronegative. Sequenced input: PBMCs. CDR3 in amino acids: CASSVGLNTEAFF. DNA of the CDR3: TGTGCCAGCAGTGTGGGGCTGAACACTGAAGCTTTCTTT.